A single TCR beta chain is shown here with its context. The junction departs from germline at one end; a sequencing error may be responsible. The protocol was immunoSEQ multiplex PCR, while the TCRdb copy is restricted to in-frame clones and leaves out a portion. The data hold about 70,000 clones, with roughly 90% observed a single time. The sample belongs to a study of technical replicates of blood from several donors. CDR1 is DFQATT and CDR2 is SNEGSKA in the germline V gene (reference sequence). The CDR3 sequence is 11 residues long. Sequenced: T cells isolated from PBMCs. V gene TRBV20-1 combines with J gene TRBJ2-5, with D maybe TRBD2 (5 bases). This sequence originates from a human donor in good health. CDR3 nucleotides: TGCAGTGCTAGAGAAACGACTAAAATCCACTTC. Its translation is CSARETTKIHF.